This record covers a single T cell receptor (beta chain). Its antigen is not identified. This CDR3 comprises 19 residues. The germline CDR1 and CDR2 sequences are LNHDA and SQIVND (reference sequence). V was clipped by 5 bases and J by 0 bases; unmatched bases: 13. This specimen comes from a study of T cell repertoires in cytomegalovirus infection. Study-wide background: Both CMV infection and a matching HLA type were indicated by public TCR beta signatures. Study-level results: Public TCR beta family frequency separated CMV-and-HLA carriers, including in an independent cohort. Ex vivo, HLA-C-restricted CMV-specific TCR beta clonotypes prevailed over the rest of the response.

TCRdb analysed the reads with MiXCR anew, one entry per CDR3 protein. This table has under 850,000 distinct CDR3 sequences, less than 40% appearing once. This TCR was recovered from a human donor in good health (CMV status not recorded). Some clones in this sample may be carry-over from other donors' samples. The sequenced sample consisted of PBMCs. The chain uses TRBV19 and TRBJ1-5; 10 bases map to TRBD1. The CDR3 is CASSSGGTGATFSNQPQHF. The CDR3 region has the DNA TGTGCCAGTAGTTCGGGAGGGACAGGGGCGACTTTTAGCAATCAGCCCCAGCATTTT.